This TCR beta chain was sequenced in a study of CD4 T cells in relation to SARS-CoV-2 and coronaviruses. This clone was detected once. Its antigen is not known. Before the COVID-19 pandemic, during about 2011-2018, CD4+ T cells were taken from unexposed donors. After around nine days of culture, CD4+ T cells were isolated. TCRdb's table, derived via immunoSEQ multiplex PCR, lists solely in-frame clones and lacks some. The sample holds more than 15,000 clones, approximately 80% seen once. Trimming at V came to 1 base and at J to 14 bases, leaving 3 bases not matched to a gene. Germline loops: CDR1 SGHTA, CDR2 FQGNSA. This CDR3 has 12 amino acids.

Sequencing was done on a sample of CD4+ T cells from PBMCs, cultured in vitro. The receptor was derived from a human donor in good health. This chain links TRBV7-2 with TRBJ2-3; 10 bases fit TRBD2. CDR3 residues: CASSLEAGGLYF. The CDR3, as DNA: TGTGCCAGCAGCTTAGAAGCGGGGGGGCTGTATTTT.